Following are 6 T cell receptor beta chains from one sample sequenced in a study of metastatic and nonmetastatic thyroid tumors. TCRdb re-called clones via MiXCR from the PCR reads. The table records approximately 16,000 clones, roughly 12% of them present only once. Before thyroid surgery, none of the patients had received any treatment. Sequencing was carried out using blood. Source of these receptors: a female donor with papillary thyroid cancer or a benign thyroid nodule (not recorded which). Some clones in this sample may be carry-over from other donors' samples.

By sample share, this clone is medium-sized. This chain links TRBV28 with TRBJ1-2; tentative D call: TRBD1 (6 bases). The CDR3 totals 14 residues. The V end lost 3 bases, the J end lost 4 bases, and 12 bases lay between the germline ends. Germline-derived CDR1 and CDR2 are MDHEN and SYDVKM. CDR3 residues: CASSFPTGFYGYTF. CDR3 bases: TGTGCCAGCAGTTTCCCGACAGGATTCTATGGCTACACCTTC.

Many counts were recorded for this clone. V usage is TRBV18 and J usage is TRBJ1-2, with TRBD1 matching over 8 bases. Germline values: CDR1 KGHSH, CDR2 LQKENI. J lost 10 bases, V lost 3 bases, and 10 bases had no gene match. There are 14 residues in the CDR3. CDR3 region: CASSPARTGNDYTF. DNA for the CDR3: TGTGCCAGCTCACCGGCCCGGACAGGGAATGACTACACCTTC.

Worth noting for this clone: A junction boundary mismatches the germline segment, possibly from a read error. V is TRBV11-2 and J is TRBJ2-5; D unclear. CDR3 length: 13 residues. Germline lookup yields CDR1 SGHAT and CDR2 FQNNGV. The CDR3 region has the DNA TGTTCCAGCAGCTTAAGGCAGCAAGGGACCCAGTACTTC. Protein product: CSSSLRQQGTQYF.

The chain carries TRBV12-3 or TRBV12-4 and TRBJ1-1; tentatively, D is TRBD1 (6 bases). V gave up 6 bases and J gave up 5 bases, with 13 bases separating them. The CDR3 has 13 residues. CDR3 nucleotide sequence: TGTGCCAGCAGATCTGGGGGGCGGACTGAAGCTTTCTTT. This encodes CASRSGGRTEAFF.

At least ten counts were recorded for this clone. The rearrangement links TRBV6-2 or TRBV6-3 to TRBJ1-1; D ambiguous. V dropped 2 bases and J dropped 1 base, with 2 bases sitting between them. This CDR3 spans 12 amino acids. Germline CDR1 MNHEY, CDR2 SVGEGT. The chain's CDR3 is CASSYENTEAFF. Here the CDR3 DNA reads TGTGCCAGCAGTTACGAGAACACTGAAGCTTTCTTT.

This clone was detected many times. The chain has TRBV5-8 and TRBJ1-4; D might be TRBD1 (6 bases). V was trimmed by 0 bases and J by 8 bases, leaving 11 bases between them. Germline V gene sequence: CDR1 SGHTS, CDR2 YDEGEE. The CDR3 sequence is 14 residues long. The CDR3: CASSLAGQTEKLFF. Written as DNA, the CDR3 is TGTGCCAGCAGCTTGGCGGGACAAACAGAAAAACTGTTTTTT.